Following are 26 T cell receptor beta chains from one sample sequenced in a study of blood T cells in healthy people across ages. Next came a second PCR, run for about 6 to 11 cycles, which used a sample-barcoded 5' primer along with a J-beta primer mix. In TCRdb, the 5' RACE reads were re-called with MiXCR into one record per CDR3 protein. This sample has 540,000 or so distinct CDR3 sequences, with under 30% found just once. The same data also went into a second study, on T cells of mothers and their children.

Sequenced sample: blood. The receptors here all came from a boy aged 5-17 years in good health.

This chain uses TRBV10-3 with TRBJ2-5, with D perhaps given as TRBD1 or TRBD2 (5 bases each). The CDR3 is made up of 13 amino acids. Germline V CDR1 and CDR2: ENHRY, SYGVKD. Trimming cost V 2 bases and J 5 bases, with 9 bases left between them. This chain's CDR3 is CAISERGRETQYF. The CDR3 DNA reads as TGTGCCATCAGTGAGCGGGGCCGGGAGACCCAGTACTTC.

The chain combines TRBV6-1 with TRBJ2-1; possibly TRBD1 for D (6 bases). The end of the DNA aligns better with TRBJ2-7, so the J call may be wrong. Looked up from germline, CDR1 is MNHNS and CDR2 is SASEGT. The CDR3 totals 17 residues. CDR3 nucleotides: TGTGCCAGCAGTACCCCAATGGACAGAGGCGATTACTACGAGCAGTACTTC. Protein: CASSTPMDRGDYYEQYF.

This clonotype was seen a few times. The chain joins TRBV7-2 to TRBJ2-7, with D possibly TRBD1 on 6 matching bases. The germline gives CDR1 SGHTA, CDR2 FQGNSA. The CDR3 runs to 18 residues. V lost 2 bases and J lost 0, with 20 bases in between. The CDR3 protein is CASSLILVMNRVSYEQYF. CDR3 in DNA: TGTGCCAGCAGCTTAATTCTCGTAATGAACAGGGTCTCCTACGAGCAGTACTTC.

V gene TRBV9 combines with J gene TRBJ2-5; D gene ambiguous. With the DNA end fitting TRBJ2-1 better, the J assignment may be wrong. This CDR3 contains 16 residues. CDR1 SGDLS and CDR2 YYNGEE come from the germline V gene. CDR3 amino acids: CASSDLVVRKDNEQFF. The CDR3 nucleotides read TGTGCCAGCAGCGACCTCGTGGTAAGGAAGGACAATGAGCAGTTCTTC.

This clonotype was detected only a few times. This sequence joins TRBV3-1 and TRBJ2-5; TRBD2 matches at 12 bases. In germline, CDR1 is LGHDT, CDR2 YNNKEL (reference sequence). With 5 bases clipped from V and 6 bases from J, the junction kept 10 bases outside the gene matches. The CDR3 loop spans 16 amino acids. This CDR3 is CASSILAGGLLKTQYF. CDR3 nucleotides: TGTGCCAGCAGCATCCTAGCGGGGGGGCTTCTGAAGACCCAGTACTTC.

V gene TRBV7-9 combines with J gene TRBJ1-6; 11 nucleotides align to TRBD1. CDR1 and CDR2 (germline): SEHNR, FQNEAQ (reference sequence). CDR3 length: 17 residues. Unmatched junction bases numbered 9, after V lost 1 base and J lost 10 bases. In DNA form, the CDR3 reads TGTGCCAGCAGCTTAGGGACAGGGGGCGGAGTGGGCTCACCCCTCCACTTT. This gives the protein CASSLGTGGGVGSPLHF.

This clonotype was counted between two and nine times. The chain combines TRBV6-6 with TRBJ2-7; 8 bases are shared with TRBD1. Trimming cost V 6 bases and J 3 bases; bases outside gene matches: 7. Looked up from germline, CDR1 is MNHNY and CDR2 is SVGAGI (reference sequence). This CDR3 comprises 14 residues. CDR3: CASSPRTGNYEQYF. The DNA of the CDR3 is TGTGCCAGCAGCCCGAGGACAGGGAACTACGAGCAGTACTTC.

This clonotype has at least ten counts. The V and J genes are TRBV9 and TRBJ1-4, with 7 bases aligning to TRBD1. Germline V gene data show CDR1 as SGDLS and CDR2 as YYNGEE. The CDR3 extends over 15 amino acids. The V segment lost 3 bases and the J segment 4 bases; nucleotides outside the gene matches: 6. The CDR3 reads CASSERQGLNEKLFF. CDR3 nucleotide sequence: TGTGCCAGCAGCGAAAGACAGGGTCTTAATGAAAAACTGTTTTTT.

The sample holds a few counts of this clonotype. The chain joins TRBV27 to TRBJ2-3; tentatively, D is TRBD1 (5 bases). Germline V lookup: CDR1 MNHEY, CDR2 SMNVEV (reference sequence). Trimming pared 5 bases from V and 2 bases from J, leaving 14 bases between. CDR3 size: 15 residues. CDR3 DNA: TGTGCCAGCAGTACAGACAGCCTCTACACAGATACGCAGTATTTT. Amino acid sequence: CASSTDSLYTDTQYF.

About this clonotype itself: Since a much larger clone is just one base distant, this may be a read error. The chain has TRBV6-5 and TRBJ2-7; TRBD2 aligns across 8 bases. Germline V lookup: CDR1 MNHEY, CDR2 SVGAGI. CDR3 length: 16 residues. Written as DNA, the CDR3 is TGTGCCAACAGTTATAGGGGACTAGATTCTTCCTACGAGCAGTACTTC. This sequence encodes CANSYRGLDSSYEQYF.

DNA for the CDR3: TGTGCCAGCAGCTACGGAGCGGGGGGCTCCTACAATGAGCAGTTCTTC. This translates into CASSYGAGGSYNEQFF. The J gene is TRBJ2-1, the V gene TRBV7-2, with TRBD2 identical over 9 bases. CDR1 and CDR2 from the germline V gene are SGHTA and FQGNSA. This CDR3 region has 16 residues. V shed 4 bases, J shed 0 bases, and the junction held 4 bases outside the gene matches.

Concerning this clonotype: A read error is likely, as this CDR3 ends without the conserved phenylalanine or tryptophan. This chain joins TRBV6-5 and TRBJ1-1; TRBD1 agrees at 7 bases. The junction had 12 bases not matched to a gene; V was cut back by 6 bases and J by 5 bases. Germline V gene data show CDR1 as MNHEY and CDR2 as SVGAGI. The CDR3 consists of 15 residues. CDR3 sequence reads: CASSPDRAPGTEAFS. CDR3 nucleotide sequence: TGTGCCAGCAGCCCCGACAGGGCCCCAGGGACTGAAGCTTTCTCT.

The chain recombines TRBV6-5 with TRBJ2-5, with 12 bases aligning to TRBD2. Germline V lookup: CDR1 MNHEY, CDR2 SVGAGI. Germline trimming cut 7 bases from V and 4 bases from J; bases unmatched to any gene: 1. This CDR3 is 13 amino acids long. CDR3 sequence reads: CASKTSGRETQYF. Written as DNA, the CDR3 is TGTGCCAGCAAGACTAGCGGGAGAGAGACCCAGTACTTC.

This chain uses TRBV24-1 with TRBJ2-5; 9 bases match TRBD1. Gene TRBJ2-1 matches the end of the DNA better, so the J call may be wrong. Germline V lookup: CDR1 KGHDR, CDR2 SFDVKD. The CDR3 is 14 residues long. The CDR3 sequence: CATSDSQGTGEQFF. CDR3 bases: TGTGCCACCAGTGATTCACAAGGGACAGGGGAGCAGTTCTTC.

This clonotype appeared many times. The chain couples TRBV29-1 to TRBJ2-5, with a weak D call TRBD1 (5 bases). The V end lost 2 bases, the J end lost 4 bases, and 11 bases lay between the germline ends. This CDR3 region has 13 residues. In germline, CDR1 is SQVTM, CDR2 ANQGSEA. The CDR3 DNA follows: TGCAGCGTTGAACGGCCTAGGGGAGAGACCCAGTACTTC. Protein sequence: CSVERPRGETQYF.

This sequence joins TRBV5-6 and TRBJ2-6; TRBD1 aligns across 9 bases. The V gene's germline CDR1 is SGHDT and CDR2 YYEEEE. V dropped 3 bases and J dropped 1; count of bases not matched to a gene: 11. This CDR3 comprises 19 residues. CDR3 in amino acids: CASSSLSGTGSSGANVLTF. CDR3 DNA sequence: TGTGCCAGCAGCTCCCTATCCGGGACAGGGTCTTCTGGGGCCAACGTCCTGACTTTC.

This clonotype has only a few counts. A read error may account for a junction end that differs from germline. This rearrangement joins TRBV7-9 to TRBJ2-2, with a possible D match to TRBD2 (5 bases). The CDR3 covers 15 residues. From germline, CDR1 is SEHNR and CDR2 FQNEAQ (reference sequence). The CDR3 nucleotides read TGTGCCGGCAGCCCGCGGGTCGAGGACACCGGGGAGCTGTTTTTT. It is translated as CAGSPRVEDTGELFF.

For this clonotype: One end of the junction varies from germline; a read error may be responsible. The chain is built from TRBV14 and TRBJ1-3; D is ambiguous. There are 15 residues in the CDR3. Germline V lookup: CDR1 SGHDN, CDR2 FVKESK. CDR3 in amino acids: CASSQDGRSGNTTYF. The CDR3 bases are TGTGCCAGCAGCCAAGACGGCAGAAGTGGAAACACCACATATTTT. The full variable domain, its missing parts supplied by reference TRBV14 and TRBJ1-3, is EAGVTQFPSHSVIEKGQTVTLRCDPISGHDNLYWYRRVMGKEIKFLLHFVKESKQDESGMPNNRFLAERTGGTYSTLKVQPAELEDSGVYFCASSQDGRSGNTTYFGEGSWLTVV.

This clonotype was seen only a few times. V and J are TRBV11-2 and TRBJ1-2, with D perhaps TRBD1 (5 bases). CDR3 length: 13 amino acids. Trimming took 4 bases from V and 8 from J, leaving 14 bases between them. Germline CDR1 and CDR2: SGHAT and FQNNGV. CDR3 amino acids: CASSSGTPLGYTF. The CDR3 DNA reads TGTGCCAGCAGCTCCGGGACGCCCCTGGGCTACACCTTC.

This clonotype came up a few times. V usage is TRBV4-3 and J usage is TRBJ2-6; D is ambiguous. The CDR3 is made up of 19 amino acids. Germline assignment: CDR1 LGHNA and CDR2 YSLEER. V was shortened by 1 base and J by 1 base, with 17 bases between the two germline ends. The DNA of the CDR3 is TGCGCCAGCAGCCAAGTAGATTATGAGCTTAGATCTGGGGCCAACGTCCTGACTTTC. As protein: CASSQVDYELRSGANVLTF.

This clonotype was detected only a few times. The genes are TRBV7-2 and TRBJ1-3; tentatively, D is TRBD1 (5 bases). Germline CDR1 reads SGHTA; CDR2 reads FQGNSA. The CDR3 consists of 17 residues. Trimming stripped 3 bases from V and 0 bases from J, with 15 bases between. CDR3 sequence reads: CASSFREAGSSGNTIYF. In DNA form, the CDR3 reads TGTGCCAGCAGCTTCCGGGAGGCAGGGTCCTCTGGAAACACCATATATTTT.

This clonotype occurred a few times. The rearrangement joins TRBV5-1 to TRBJ1-1; 8 bases agree with TRBD1. Germline CDR1 SGHRS, CDR2 YFSETQ. CDR3 size: 15 residues. The junction had 4 bases not matched to a gene; V was cut back by 0 bases and J by 3 bases. The CDR3 here is CASSLATGGHTEAFF. In DNA form, the CDR3 reads TGCGCCAGCAGCTTGGCCACAGGGGGACACACTGAAGCTTTCTTT.

This clonotype occurred once. CDR3 region: CSVVGSNRGYTF. The CDR3 nucleotides read TGCAGCGTTGTGGGCAGTAATCGTGGCTACACCTTC. V and J are TRBV29-1 and TRBJ1-2; D is undetermined. The CDR3 contains 12 residues. Germline CDR1 and CDR2: SQVTM and ANQGSEA. Trimming pared 4 bases from V and 7 bases from J, leaving 13 bases between.

This clonotype appeared a few times. V gene TRBV14 combines with J gene TRBJ2-3; TRBD1 might be the D (5 bases). V was cut by 4 bases and J by 0 bases, with 11 bases left in between. CDR3 length: 15 residues. Germline V gives CDR1 SGHDN, CDR2 FVKESK. The CDR3 DNA reads as TGTGCCAGCAGCCCTAGACAGTTCAGCACAGATACGCAGTATTTT. It encodes CASSPRQFSTDTQYF.

The J gene is TRBJ2-7, the V gene TRBV9; D is unclear. The V end was cut by 4 bases, the J end by 5 bases, with 10 bases between. This CDR3 spans 12 amino acids. Germline assignment: CDR1 SGDLS and CDR2 YYNGEE. CDR3 sequence (DNA): TGTGCCAGCAGCCCTCCTTCCCACGAGCAGTACTTC. Translating gives CASSPPSHEQYF. Full variable domain (remainder filled in from reference TRBV9 and TRBJ2-7): DSGVTQTPKHLITATGQRVTLRCSPRSGDLSVYWYQQSLDQGLQFLIQYYNGEERAKGNILERFSAQQFPDLHSELNLSSLELGDSALYFCASSPPSHEQYFGPGTRLTVT.

This chain links TRBV20-1 with TRBJ2-7; D remains unclear. This CDR3 spans 12 amino acids. Germline values: CDR1 DFQATT, CDR2 SNEGSKA (reference sequence). Deletions cut 4 bases from V and 5 bases from J, with 12 bases between. CDR3 sequence (DNA): TGCAGTGCTATGGTTAGAGTCGACGAGCAGTACTTC. This codes for CSAMVRVDEQYF.